Included here is one TCR beta chain sequence, with context. This sample stems from a study of T cell repertoires in cytomegalovirus infection. Study-level information: CMV infection together with matching HLA type was indicated by public TCR beta signatures.

CDR3 length equals 14 residues. Trimming cost V 5 bases and J 7 bases; bases outside gene matches: 7. Germline V gives CDR1 MDHEN, CDR2 SYDVKM. TCRdb ran MiXCR on the reads and lists one entry per CDR3 protein. This sample has 600,000 to 800,000 distinct CDR3 sequences, with less than 25% found just once. This chain connects TRBV28 to TRBJ2-2; 7 bases fit TRBD1. Source material: CD8+ T cells from PBMCs. The clonotype was recovered from a human donor in good health (CMV status not recorded). Some clones in this sample may be carry-over from other donors' samples. The CDR3 loop reads CASSHQTGFGELFF. The DNA of the CDR3 is TGTGCCAGCAGTCACCAGACAGGGTTCGGGGAGCTGTTTTTT. Full variable domain (rest looked up from reference TRBV28 and TRBJ2-2): DVKVTQSSRYLVKRTGEKVFLECVQDMDHENMFWYRQDPGLGLRLIYFSYDVKMKEKGDIPEGYSVSREKKERFSLILESASTNQTSMYLCASSHQTGFGELFFGEGSRLTVL.